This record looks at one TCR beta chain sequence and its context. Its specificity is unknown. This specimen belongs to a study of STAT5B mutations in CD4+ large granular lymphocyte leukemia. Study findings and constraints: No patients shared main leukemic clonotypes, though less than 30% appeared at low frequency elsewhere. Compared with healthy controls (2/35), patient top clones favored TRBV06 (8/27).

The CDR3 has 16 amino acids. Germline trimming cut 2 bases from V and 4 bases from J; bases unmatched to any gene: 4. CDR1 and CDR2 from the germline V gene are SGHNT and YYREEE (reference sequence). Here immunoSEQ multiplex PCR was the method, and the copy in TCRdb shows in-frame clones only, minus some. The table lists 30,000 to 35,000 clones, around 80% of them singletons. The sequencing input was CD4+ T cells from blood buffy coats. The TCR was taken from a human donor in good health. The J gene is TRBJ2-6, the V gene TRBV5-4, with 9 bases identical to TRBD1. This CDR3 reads CASSLQGARGANVLTF. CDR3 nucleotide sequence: TGTGCCAGCAGCTTACAGGGGGCGAGAGGGGCCAACGTCCTGACTTTC.